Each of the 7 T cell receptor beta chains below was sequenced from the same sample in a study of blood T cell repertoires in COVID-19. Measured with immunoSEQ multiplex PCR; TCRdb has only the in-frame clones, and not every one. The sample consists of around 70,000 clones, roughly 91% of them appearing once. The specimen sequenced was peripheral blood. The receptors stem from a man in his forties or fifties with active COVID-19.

In DNA form, the CDR3 reads TGTGCCAGCAGCCAAGGGACAGGGAATTCGGGTGAGACCCAGTACTTC. Translation: CASSQGTGNSGETQYF. The rearrangement joins TRBV4-2 to TRBJ2-5; 8 bases align to TRBD1. The CDR3 totals 16 residues. Germline CDR1 and CDR2: LGHNA and YNFKEQ. The V segment lost 1 base and the J segment 5 bases; nucleotides outside the gene matches: 9.

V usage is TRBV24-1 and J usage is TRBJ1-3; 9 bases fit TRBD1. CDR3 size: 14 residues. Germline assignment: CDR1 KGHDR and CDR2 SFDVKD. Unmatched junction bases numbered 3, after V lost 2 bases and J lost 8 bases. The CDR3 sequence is CATSDSRQGDTIYF. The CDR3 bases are TGTGCCACCAGTGATTCCCGACAGGGGGACACCATATATTTT.

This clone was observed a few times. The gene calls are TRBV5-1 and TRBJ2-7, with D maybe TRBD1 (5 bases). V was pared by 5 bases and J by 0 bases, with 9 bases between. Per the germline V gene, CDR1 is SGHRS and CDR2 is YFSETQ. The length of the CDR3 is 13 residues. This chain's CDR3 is CASRFRDSYEQYF. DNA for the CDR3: TGCGCCAGCAGATTCAGGGACTCCTACGAGCAGTACTTC.

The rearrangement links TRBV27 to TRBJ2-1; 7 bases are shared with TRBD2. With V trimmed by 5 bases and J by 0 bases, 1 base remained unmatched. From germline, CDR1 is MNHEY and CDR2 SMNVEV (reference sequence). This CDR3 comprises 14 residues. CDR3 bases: TGTGCCAGCAGTCCGGGGGGCTCCTACAATGAGCAGTTCTTC. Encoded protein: CASSPGGSYNEQFF.

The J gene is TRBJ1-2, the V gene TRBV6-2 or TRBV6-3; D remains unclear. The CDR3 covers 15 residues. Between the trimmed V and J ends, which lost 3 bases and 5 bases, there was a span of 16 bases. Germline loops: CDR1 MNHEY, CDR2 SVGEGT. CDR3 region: CASSYAAGAPYGYTF. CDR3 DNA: TGTGCCAGCAGTTATGCGGCGGGAGCACCTTATGGCTACACCTTC.

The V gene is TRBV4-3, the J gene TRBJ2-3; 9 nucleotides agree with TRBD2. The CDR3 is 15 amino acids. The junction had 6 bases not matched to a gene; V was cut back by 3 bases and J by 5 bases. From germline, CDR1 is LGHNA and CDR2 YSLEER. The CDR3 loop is CASSHRGGALDTQYF. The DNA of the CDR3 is TGCGCCAGCAGCCACCGCGGGGGGGCTTTAGATACGCAGTATTTT.

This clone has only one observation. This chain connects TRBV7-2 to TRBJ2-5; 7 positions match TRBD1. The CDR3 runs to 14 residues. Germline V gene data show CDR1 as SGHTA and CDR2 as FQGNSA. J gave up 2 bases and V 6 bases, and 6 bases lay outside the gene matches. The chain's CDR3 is CASSPTGVQETQYF. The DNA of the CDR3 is TGTGCCAGCAGTCCAACAGGGGTTCAAGAGACCCAGTACTTC.